A single sample is the source of the 27 T cell receptor beta chains below, sequenced in a study of neurological immune-mediated disorders. TCRdb analysed the 5' RACE reads with MiXCR anew, one entry per CDR3 protein. The sample shows tens of thousands of distinct CDR3 sequences, 2.5% of them seen only once. Sequenced input: PBMCs. These receptor sequences come from a man between 50 and 59 years old with multiple sclerosis.

This clonotype was detected ten times or more. The chain's CDR3 is CASSSPIPAGYNEQFF. CDR3 nucleotides: TGCGCCAGCAGCTCCCCTATCCCTGCCGGGTACAATGAGCAGTTCTTC. This chain uses TRBV5-1 with TRBJ2-1; no firm D call. Deletions cut 3 bases from V and 4 bases from J, with 17 bases between. The CDR3 extends over 16 amino acids. Germline V gene sequence: CDR1 SGHRS, CDR2 YFSETQ.

This clonotype was recorded many times. The chain uses TRBV7-6 and TRBJ2-3, with TRBD1 matching 7 bases. This CDR3 has 16 amino acids. The V segment lost 1 base and the J segment 2 bases; nucleotides outside the gene matches: 6. CDR1 is SGHVS and CDR2 is FNYEAQ in the germline V gene. CDR3 amino acids: CASSLVAGGYTDTQYF. The DNA for the CDR3 is TGTGCCAGCAGCTTAGTGGCAGGGGGTTACACAGATACGCAGTATTTT.

This clonotype was seen repeatedly, ten times or more. The V gene is TRBV20-1, the J gene TRBJ1-1; perhaps TRBD1 as D (6 bases). The CDR3 has 13 amino acids. The V and J ends lost 3 bases and 0 bases respectively, with 8 bases between them. The germline V gene has CDR1 DFQATT and CDR2 SNEGSKA (reference sequence). The CDR3 DNA sequence: TGCAGTGCTAGGACAGGATTGAACACTGAAGCTTTCTTT. Encoded protein: CSARTGLNTEAFF.

This clonotype was seen only a few times. The chain links TRBV9 to TRBJ1-1; a weak D match, TRBD1 (6 bases). Trimming removed 0 bases from V and 5 bases from J, with 11 bases in between. The CDR3 covers 14 residues. In germline, CDR1 is SGDLS, CDR2 YYNGEE. This chain's CDR3 is CASSVGLQGTEAFF. The CDR3 DNA reads as TGTGCCAGCAGCGTAGGGCTACAGGGTACTGAAGCTTTCTTT.

There are many counts of this clonotype. V is TRBV4-3 and J is TRBJ2-1; TRBD2 aligns across 11 bases. CDR3 length: 16 amino acids. Germline V gives CDR1 LGHNA, CDR2 YSLEER. V was pared by 5 bases and J by 8 bases, with 11 bases of the junction left unmatched. The CDR3 sequence: CASSSTSGGFGDEQFF. The CDR3 coding sequence is TGCGCCAGCAGCAGCACTAGCGGGGGTTTTGGGGATGAGCAGTTCTTC.

In its sample, this clonotype was seen many times. The rearrangement joins TRBV5-1 to TRBJ2-3, with TRBD2 identical over 14 bases. V gave up 4 bases and J gave up 9 bases; unmatched junction bases: 4. CDR3 length equals 14 residues. The V gene's germline CDR1 is SGHRS and CDR2 YFSETQ. The CDR3 is CASSPTSGGATQYF. The DNA of the CDR3 is TGCGCCAGCAGCCCGACTAGCGGGGGGGCAACGCAGTATTTT.

The table lists this clonotype with a few counts. This chain's CDR3 is CASSLRGPGETQYF. As DNA, the CDR3 is TGTGCCAGCAGCTTAAGGGGGCCTGGAGAGACCCAGTACTTC. The chain combines TRBV7-3 with TRBJ2-5, with D possibly being TRBD1 (6 bases). The CDR3 spans 14 residues. Germline loops: CDR1 SGHTA, CDR2 FQGTGA. V was pared by 1 base and J by 4 bases, with 10 bases between.

This clonotype has at least ten counts. V gene TRBV25-1 combines with J gene TRBJ1-4; D gene unclear. CDR1 and CDR2 (germline): MGHDK, SYGVNS. This CDR3 is 13 amino acids long. V was trimmed by 3 bases and J by 2 bases, leaving 4 bases between them. CDR3 coding DNA: TGTGCCAGCAGTGACCGGACTAATGAAAAACTGTTTTTT. It translates to CASSDRTNEKLFF.

This chain joins TRBV12-3 or TRBV12-4 and TRBJ2-2; TRBD2 agrees at 7 bases. V lost 8 bases and J lost 2; bases outside the gene matches: 5. The CDR3 extends over 14 amino acids. In DNA, the CDR3 is TGTGCCAGCGCGGGGGTACCCAACACCGGGGAGCTGTTTTTT. The encoded protein is CASAGVPNTGELFF.

Worth noting for this clonotype: A read error may be the cause here, since a much bigger clone is one base away. Here the CDR3 omits its conserved ending phenylalanine or tryptophan, so a read error is the likely source. V gene TRBV12-3 or TRBV12-4 combines with J gene TRBJ1-2; 9 bases are a match to TRBD1. The CDR3 length is 14 residues. J lost 8 bases, V lost 6 bases, and 10 bases had no gene match. DNA of the CDR3: TGTGCCAGCAGGATTACAGGGGGCTTAGGCGGCTACACCGTC. It encodes CASRITGGLGGYTV.

This clonotype was observed at least ten times. Sequence at one end of the junction differs from germline and may be a read error. This rearrangement joins TRBV5-1 to TRBJ1-5; D is perhaps TRBD1 (5 bases). The germline V gene encodes CDR1 SGHRS and CDR2 YFSETQ. This CDR3 has 14 amino acids. In nucleotides, the CDR3 is TGCGCCAGCAGCTGGGGACCGCAGAATCAGCCCCAGAATTTT. Translation: CASSWGPQNQPQNF.

This clonotype was detected ten times or more. V is TRBV4-2 and J is TRBJ2-7; D is ambiguous. The CDR3 has 15 amino acids. V was clipped by 1 base and J by 0 bases, with 10 bases between them. CDR1 and CDR2 (germline): LGHNA, YNFKEQ. The CDR3 protein is CASSQVTESSYEQYF. DNA of the CDR3: TGTGCCAGCAGCCAAGTAACAGAAAGCTCCTACGAGCAGTACTTC.

This clonotype showed up many times. The DNA for the CDR3 is TGTGCCAGCAGTTTAAGCGGAGACAATCAGCCCCAGCATTTT. It translates to CASSLSGDNQPQHF. The V and J genes are TRBV27 and TRBJ1-5; D not resolved. Trimming took off 2 bases at V and 3 bases at J, with 8 bases between the two ends. Germline V lookup: CDR1 MNHEY, CDR2 SMNVEV (reference sequence). The CDR3 length is 14 residues.

This clonotype was detected many times. This chain joins TRBV29-1 and TRBJ2-5, with D unresolved. Trimming left V 3 bases short and J 3 bases short, with 11 bases between. From germline, CDR1 is SQVTM and CDR2 ANQGSEA. CDR3 length equals 13 residues. The CDR3 loop is CSVERQVEETQYF. CDR3 bases: TGCAGCGTTGAGAGGCAGGTGGAAGAGACCCAGTACTTC.

This clonotype was observed a few times. The chain is built from TRBV2 and TRBJ1-2; tentative D call: TRBD1 (5 bases). V dropped 6 bases and J dropped 4 bases, with 12 bases sitting between them. The CDR3 has 13 amino acids. Looked up from germline, CDR1 is SNHLY and CDR2 is FYNNEI. Here the CDR3 reads CASRGGRIYGYTF. The DNA of the CDR3 is TGTGCCAGCAGGGGGGGAAGAATCTATGGCTACACCTTC. Based on the CDR3 plus reference TRBV2 and TRBJ1-2, the full variable domain is EPEVTQTPSHQVTQMGQEVILRCVPISNHLYFYWYRQILGQKVEFLVSFYNNEISEKSEIFDDQFSVERPDGSNFTLKIRSTKLEDSAMYFCASRGGRIYGYTFGSGTRLTVV.

The table lists this clonotype with many counts. The chain couples TRBV20-1 to TRBJ2-1; D remains unclear. CDR1 DFQATT and CDR2 SNEGSKA come from the germline V gene (reference sequence). Trimming cost V 0 bases and J 10 bases, with 7 bases left between them. CDR3 length: 11 amino acids. CDR3 bases: TGCAGTGCTAGAGATTTGAGGGAGCAGTTCTTC. Protein product: CSARDLREQFF.

The CDR3 loop reads CASSFEGSTDTQYF. As DNA, the CDR3 is TGTGCCAGCAGCTTTGAGGGAAGCACAGATACGCAGTATTTT. The chain joins TRBV5-5 to TRBJ2-3; D might be TRBD2 (5 bases). Germline-derived CDR1 and CDR2 are SGHKS and YYEKEE (reference sequence). Trimming took off 2 bases at V and 0 bases at J, with 7 bases between the two ends. The CDR3 extends over 14 amino acids.

This clonotype came up many times. The J gene is TRBJ2-3, the V gene TRBV24-1; 7 positions match TRBD1. The CDR3 length is 14 residues. With V trimmed by 3 bases and J by 4 bases, 3 bases remained unmatched. Looked up from germline, CDR1 is KGHDR and CDR2 is SFDVKD. The CDR3 DNA reads TGTGCCACCAGTGATCCGAGGGGGCCAGATACGCAGTATTTT. As protein: CATSDPRGPDTQYF.

In its sample, this clonotype was seen many times. The chain recombines TRBV7-2 with TRBJ1-1; D remains unclear. The V end lost 5 bases, the J end lost 1 base, and 11 bases lay between the germline ends. The CDR3 is 14 residues long. The V gene's germline CDR1 is SGHTA and CDR2 FQGNSA. In DNA form, the CDR3 reads TGTGCCAGCAGCGCCCTCGGAGGGAACACTGAAGCTTTCTTT. As protein: CASSALGGNTEAFF.

This clonotype was seen at least ten times. V usage is TRBV4-2 and J usage is TRBJ1-6; D unclear. With 1 base removed from V and 10 bases from J, the gap between germline ends came to 11 bases. Germline CDR1 is LGHNA and CDR2 is YNFKEQ. CDR3 length: 14 amino acids. CDR3 in amino acids: CASSQGQAGSPLHF. The CDR3 nucleotides are TGTGCCAGCAGCCAAGGTCAGGCTGGGTCACCCCTCCACTTT.

This clonotype showed up many times. J is TRBJ2-1 and V is TRBV12-3 or TRBV12-4; TRBD1 aligns across 9 bases. The J segment lost 7 bases and the V segment lost 5 bases, leaving 3 bases of the junction unmatched. CDR3 length: 13 amino acids. The chain's CDR3 is CASSTGTGNEQFF. The CDR3, as DNA: TGTGCCAGCAGTACCGGGACAGGGAATGAGCAGTTCTTC.

This clonotype was seen ten or more times. The J gene is TRBJ1-1, the V gene TRBV27; possible D gene TRBD1, 6 bases. CDR3 length: 15 amino acids. Trimming cost V 5 bases and J 0 bases, with 13 bases left between them. The germline CDR1 and CDR2 sequences are MNHEY and SMNVEV (reference sequence). The CDR3 nucleotides are TGTGCCAGCAGTACGCTGGACAGCCTGAACACTGAAGCTTTCTTT. As protein: CASSTLDSLNTEAFF.

This clonotype was counted at least ten times. The gene calls are TRBV9 and TRBJ2-1; D ambiguous. From germline, CDR1 is SGDLS and CDR2 YYNGEE. This CDR3 region has 16 residues. V lost 0 bases and J lost 3, with 13 bases in between. DNA of the CDR3: TGTGCCAGCAGCGTAGTTTCACAGAACCTCTACAATGAGCAGTTCTTC. Protein: CASSVVSQNLYNEQFF.

This clonotype has at least ten counts. The V call is TRBV14, the J call TRBJ1-1; unclear D gene. This CDR3 has 15 amino acids. V shed 0 bases and J shed 1 base, with 9 bases lying between them. Germline V CDR1 and CDR2: SGHDN, FVKESK. CDR3 amino acids: CASSQDSGSNTEAFF. CDR3 coding DNA: TGTGCCAGCAGCCAAGATTCCGGGTCGAACACTGAAGCTTTCTTT.

This clonotype was seen many times. V gene TRBV20-1 combines with J gene TRBJ2-2; 7 nucleotides align to TRBD1. Unmatched junction bases numbered 6, after V lost 0 bases and J lost 8 bases. The germline V gene has CDR1 DFQATT and CDR2 SNEGSKA (reference sequence). The length of the CDR3 is 14 residues. CDR3 sequence: CSARDRQGKGELFF. Here the CDR3 DNA reads TGCAGTGCTAGAGACCGACAGGGTAAAGGGGAGCTGTTTTTT.

In this sample, this clonotype turned up many times. The rearrangement links TRBV20-1 to TRBJ1-2, with a possible D match to TRBD1 (5 bases). The V gene's germline CDR1 is DFQATT and CDR2 SNEGSKA (reference sequence). The CDR3 loop spans 13 amino acids. V shed 3 bases and J shed 8 bases, with 16 bases lying between them. CDR3 bases: TGCAGTGCTAGTGGGCAGGGCAATACGGGCTACACCTTC. It translates to CSASGQGNTGYTF.

This clonotype has a count of ten or more. This chain links TRBV7-2 with TRBJ2-3; TRBD1 might be the D (7 bases). The V gene's germline CDR1 is SGHTA and CDR2 FQGNSA. V was pared by 5 bases and J by 1 base, with 22 bases between. This CDR3 has 18 residues. CDR3 in DNA: TGTGCCAGCAGCGACCACTGGGGGGACAGAGTCCGCACAGATACGCAGTATTTT. Protein sequence: CASSDHWGDRVRTDTQYF.